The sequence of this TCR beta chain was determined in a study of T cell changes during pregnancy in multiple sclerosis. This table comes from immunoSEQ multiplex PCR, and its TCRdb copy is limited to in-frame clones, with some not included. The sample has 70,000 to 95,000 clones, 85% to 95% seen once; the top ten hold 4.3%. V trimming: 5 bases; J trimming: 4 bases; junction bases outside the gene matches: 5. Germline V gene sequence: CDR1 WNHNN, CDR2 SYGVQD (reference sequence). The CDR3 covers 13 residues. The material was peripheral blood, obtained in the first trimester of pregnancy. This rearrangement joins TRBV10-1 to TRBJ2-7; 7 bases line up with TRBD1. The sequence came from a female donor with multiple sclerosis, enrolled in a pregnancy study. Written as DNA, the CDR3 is TGCGCCAGCAGTTTATACAGGGGATACGAGCAGTACTTC. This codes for CASSLYRGYEQYF.